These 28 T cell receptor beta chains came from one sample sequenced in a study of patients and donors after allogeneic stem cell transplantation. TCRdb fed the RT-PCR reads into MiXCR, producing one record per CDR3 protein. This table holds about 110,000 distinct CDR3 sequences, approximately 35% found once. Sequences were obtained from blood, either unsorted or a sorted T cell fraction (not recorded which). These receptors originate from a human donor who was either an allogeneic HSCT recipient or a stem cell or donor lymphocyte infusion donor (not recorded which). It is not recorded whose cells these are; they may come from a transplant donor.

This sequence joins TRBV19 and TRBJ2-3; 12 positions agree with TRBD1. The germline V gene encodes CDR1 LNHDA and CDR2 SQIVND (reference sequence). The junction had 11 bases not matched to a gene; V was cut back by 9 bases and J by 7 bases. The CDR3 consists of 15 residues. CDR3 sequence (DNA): TGTGCCAGCGCCACCGGGACAGGGGGCTATAATACGCAGTATTTT. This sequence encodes CASATGTGGYNTQYF.

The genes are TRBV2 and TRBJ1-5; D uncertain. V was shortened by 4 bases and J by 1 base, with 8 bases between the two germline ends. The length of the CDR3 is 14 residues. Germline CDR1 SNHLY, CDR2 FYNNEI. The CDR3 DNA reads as TGTGCCAGCAGTGTGTTGGGGAGCAATCAGCCCCAGCATTTT. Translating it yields CASSVLGSNQPQHF.

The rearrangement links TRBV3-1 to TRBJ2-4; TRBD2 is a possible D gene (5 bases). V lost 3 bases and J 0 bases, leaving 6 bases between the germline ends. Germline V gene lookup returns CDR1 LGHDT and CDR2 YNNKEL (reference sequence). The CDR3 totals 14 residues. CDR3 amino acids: CASSHGVAKNIQYF. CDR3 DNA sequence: TGTGCCAGCAGCCACGGGGTAGCCAAAAACATTCAGTACTTC.

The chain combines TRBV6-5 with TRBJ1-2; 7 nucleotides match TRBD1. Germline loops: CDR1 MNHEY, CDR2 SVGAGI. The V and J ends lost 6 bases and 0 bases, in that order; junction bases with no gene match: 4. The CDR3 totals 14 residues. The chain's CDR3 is CASSNRGSNYGYTF. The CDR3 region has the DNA TGTGCCAGCAGCAACAGGGGATCTAACTATGGCTACACCTTC.

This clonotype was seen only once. The CDR3 DNA reads TGTGCCAGCAGTTTTTGGGGGTCGGGAGGATCCTACGAGCAGTACTTC. Translated: CASSFWGSGGSYEQYF. V and J are TRBV27 and TRBJ2-7, with 7 bases lining up with TRBD2. The germline V gene encodes CDR1 MNHEY and CDR2 SMNVEV (reference sequence). This CDR3 spans 16 amino acids. The V and J ends lost 3 bases and 1 base, in that order; junction bases with no gene match: 9.

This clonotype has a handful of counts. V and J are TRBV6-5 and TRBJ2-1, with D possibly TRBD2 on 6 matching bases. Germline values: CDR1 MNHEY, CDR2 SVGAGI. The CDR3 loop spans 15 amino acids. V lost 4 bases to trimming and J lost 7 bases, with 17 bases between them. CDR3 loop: CASSWDGGGPNEQFF. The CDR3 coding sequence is TGTGCCAGCAGTTGGGATGGTGGAGGGCCGAATGAGCAGTTCTTC.

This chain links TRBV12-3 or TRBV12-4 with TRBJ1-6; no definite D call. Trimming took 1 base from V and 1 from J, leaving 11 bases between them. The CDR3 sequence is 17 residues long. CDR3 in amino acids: CASSLDSPESYNSPLHF. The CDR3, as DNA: TGTGCCAGCAGTTTAGATTCGCCGGAGTCCTATAATTCACCCCTCCACTTT.

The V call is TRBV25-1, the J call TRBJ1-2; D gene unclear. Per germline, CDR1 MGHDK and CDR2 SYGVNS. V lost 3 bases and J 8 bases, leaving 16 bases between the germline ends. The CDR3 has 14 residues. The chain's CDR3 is CASSDGPGGGGYTF. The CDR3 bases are TGTGCCAGCAGTGATGGTCCAGGCGGAGGAGGCTACACCTTC.

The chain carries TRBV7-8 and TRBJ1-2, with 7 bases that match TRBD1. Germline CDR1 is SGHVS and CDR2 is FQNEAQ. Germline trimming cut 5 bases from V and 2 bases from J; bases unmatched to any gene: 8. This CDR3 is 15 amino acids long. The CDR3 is CASSTRQGLNYGYTF. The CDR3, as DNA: TGTGCCAGCAGCACCCGACAGGGCCTAAACTATGGCTACACCTTC.

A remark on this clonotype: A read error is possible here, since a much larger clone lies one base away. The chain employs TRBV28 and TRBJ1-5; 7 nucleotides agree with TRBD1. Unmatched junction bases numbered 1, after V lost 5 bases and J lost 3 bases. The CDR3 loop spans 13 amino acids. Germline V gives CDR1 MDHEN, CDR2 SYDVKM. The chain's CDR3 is CASSDRDNQPQHF. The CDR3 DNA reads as TGTGCCAGCAGTGACAGGGACAATCAGCCCCAGCATTTT.

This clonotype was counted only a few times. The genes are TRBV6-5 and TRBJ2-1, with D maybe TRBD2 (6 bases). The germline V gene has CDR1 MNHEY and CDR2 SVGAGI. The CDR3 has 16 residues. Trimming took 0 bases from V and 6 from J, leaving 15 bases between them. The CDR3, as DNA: TGTGCCAGCAGTTACTCGGCGGGGTTAGTCCTCAATGAGCAGTTCTTC. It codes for CASSYSAGLVLNEQFF.

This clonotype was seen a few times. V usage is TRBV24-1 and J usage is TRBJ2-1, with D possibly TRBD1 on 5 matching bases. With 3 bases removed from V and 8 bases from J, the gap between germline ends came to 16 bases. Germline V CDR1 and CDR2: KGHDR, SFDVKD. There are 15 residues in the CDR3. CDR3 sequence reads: CATSDRVFGQYEQFF. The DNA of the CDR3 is TGTGCCACCAGTGATAGAGTCTTCGGACAATATGAGCAGTTCTTC.

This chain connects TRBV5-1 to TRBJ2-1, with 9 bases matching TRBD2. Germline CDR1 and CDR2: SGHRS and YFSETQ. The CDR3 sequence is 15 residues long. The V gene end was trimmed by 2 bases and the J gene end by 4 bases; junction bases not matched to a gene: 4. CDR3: CASSFPLAGYNEQFF. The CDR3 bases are TGCGCCAGCAGCTTTCCGCTAGCGGGGTACAATGAGCAGTTCTTC.

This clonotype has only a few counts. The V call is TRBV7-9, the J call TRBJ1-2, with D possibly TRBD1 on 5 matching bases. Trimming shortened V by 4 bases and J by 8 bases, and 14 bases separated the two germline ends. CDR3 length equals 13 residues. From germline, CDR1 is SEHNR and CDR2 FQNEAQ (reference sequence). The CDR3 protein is CASSSGPSGGYTF. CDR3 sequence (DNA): TGTGCCAGCAGCTCGGGACCTTCGGGGGGCTACACCTTC.

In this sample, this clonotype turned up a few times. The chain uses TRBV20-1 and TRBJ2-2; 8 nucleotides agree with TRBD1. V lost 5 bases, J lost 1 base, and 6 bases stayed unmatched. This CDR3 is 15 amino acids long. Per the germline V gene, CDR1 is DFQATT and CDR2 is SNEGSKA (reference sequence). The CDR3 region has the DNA TGCAGTGCTTACAGGGGGGCAAAGAACACCGGGGAGCTGTTTTTT. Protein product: CSAYRGAKNTGELFF.

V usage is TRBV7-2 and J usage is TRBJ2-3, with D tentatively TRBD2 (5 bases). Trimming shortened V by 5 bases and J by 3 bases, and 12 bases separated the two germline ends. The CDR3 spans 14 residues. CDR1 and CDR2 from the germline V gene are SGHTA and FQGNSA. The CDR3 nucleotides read TGTGCCAGCAGCCAGACAAGAGGGACAGATACGCAGTATTTT. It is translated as CASSQTRGTDTQYF. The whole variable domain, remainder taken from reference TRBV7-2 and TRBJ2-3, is GAGVSQSPSNKVTEKGKDVELRCDPISGHTALYWYRQSLGQGLEFLIYFQGNSAPDKSGLPSDRFSAERTGGSVSTLTIQRTQQEDSAVYLCASSQTRGTDTQYFGPGTRLTVL.

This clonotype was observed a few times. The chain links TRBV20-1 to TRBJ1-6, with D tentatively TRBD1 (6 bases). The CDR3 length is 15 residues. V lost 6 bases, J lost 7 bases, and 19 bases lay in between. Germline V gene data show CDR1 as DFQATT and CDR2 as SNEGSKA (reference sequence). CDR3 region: CSATTGGPPNSPLHF. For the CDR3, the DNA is TGCAGTGCGACCACCGGGGGGCCCCCAAATTCACCCCTCCACTTT.

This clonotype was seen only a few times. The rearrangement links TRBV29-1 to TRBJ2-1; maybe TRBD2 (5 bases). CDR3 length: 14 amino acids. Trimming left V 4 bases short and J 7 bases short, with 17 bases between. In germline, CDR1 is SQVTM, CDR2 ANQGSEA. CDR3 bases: TGCAGCGTTGGTGGCGCCTTGGGAGCTAATGAGCAGTTCTTC. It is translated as CSVGGALGANEQFF.

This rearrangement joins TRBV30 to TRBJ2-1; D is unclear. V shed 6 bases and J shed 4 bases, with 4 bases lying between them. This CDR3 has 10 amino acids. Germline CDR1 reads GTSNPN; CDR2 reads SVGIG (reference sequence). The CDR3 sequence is CACPYNEQFF. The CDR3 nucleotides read TGTGCCTGCCCTTACAATGAGCAGTTCTTC. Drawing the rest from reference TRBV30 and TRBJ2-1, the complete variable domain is SQTIHQWPATLVQPVGSPLSLECTVEGTSNPNLYWYRQAAGRGLQLLFYSVGIGQISSEVPQNLSASRPQDRQFILSSKKLLLSDSGFYLCACPYNEQFFGPGTRLTVL.

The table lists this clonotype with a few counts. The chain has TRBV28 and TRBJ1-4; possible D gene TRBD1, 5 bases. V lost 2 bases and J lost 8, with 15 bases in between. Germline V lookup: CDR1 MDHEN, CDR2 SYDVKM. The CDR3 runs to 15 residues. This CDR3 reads CASSLRWGELEKLFF. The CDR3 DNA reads TGTGCCAGCAGTTTAAGGTGGGGGGAATTGGAAAAACTGTTTTTT.

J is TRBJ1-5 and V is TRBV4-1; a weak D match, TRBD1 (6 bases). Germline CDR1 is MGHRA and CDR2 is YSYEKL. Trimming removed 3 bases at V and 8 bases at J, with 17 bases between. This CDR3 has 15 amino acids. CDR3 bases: TGCGCCAGCAGCCAGCCCGGGACACCCATCAAGCCCCAGCATTTT. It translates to CASSQPGTPIKPQHF.

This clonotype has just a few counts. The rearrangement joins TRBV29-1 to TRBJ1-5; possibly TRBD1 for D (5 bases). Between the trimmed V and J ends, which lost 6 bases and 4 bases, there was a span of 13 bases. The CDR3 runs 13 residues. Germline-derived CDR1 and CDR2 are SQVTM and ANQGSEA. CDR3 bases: TGCAGCGTGTCATACGGGACGAATCAGCCCCAGCATTTT. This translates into CSVSYGTNQPQHF.

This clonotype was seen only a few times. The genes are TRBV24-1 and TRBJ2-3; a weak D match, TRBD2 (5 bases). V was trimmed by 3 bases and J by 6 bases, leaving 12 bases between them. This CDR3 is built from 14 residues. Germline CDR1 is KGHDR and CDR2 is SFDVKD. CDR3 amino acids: CATSDRGRADTQYF. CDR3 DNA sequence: TGTGCCACCAGTGATCGAGGGAGAGCCGATACGCAGTATTTT.

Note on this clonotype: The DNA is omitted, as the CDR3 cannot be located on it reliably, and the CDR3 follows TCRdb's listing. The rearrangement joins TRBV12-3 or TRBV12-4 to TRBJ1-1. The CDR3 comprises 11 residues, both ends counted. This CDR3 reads CASSFGVGTFF.

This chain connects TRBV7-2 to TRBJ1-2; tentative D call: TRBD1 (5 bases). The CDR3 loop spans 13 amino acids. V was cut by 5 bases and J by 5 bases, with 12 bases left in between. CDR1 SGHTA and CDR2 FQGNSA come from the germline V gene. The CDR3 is CASSVGTSYGYTF. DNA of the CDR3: TGTGCCAGCAGCGTCGGGACGTCATATGGCTACACCTTC.

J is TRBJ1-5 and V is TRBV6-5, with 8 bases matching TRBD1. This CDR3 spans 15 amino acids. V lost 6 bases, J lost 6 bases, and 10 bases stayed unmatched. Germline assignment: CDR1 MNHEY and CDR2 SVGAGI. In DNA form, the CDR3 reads TGTGCCAGCAGGAAAGACAGGGGAACGGGTCAGCCCCAGCATTTT. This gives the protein CASRKDRGTGQPQHF.

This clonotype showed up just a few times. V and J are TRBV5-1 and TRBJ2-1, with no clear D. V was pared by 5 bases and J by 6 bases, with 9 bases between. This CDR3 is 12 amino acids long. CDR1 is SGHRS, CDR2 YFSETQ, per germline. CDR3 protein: CASSSVSNEQFF. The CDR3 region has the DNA TGCGCCAGCAGTTCAGTCAGCAATGAGCAGTTCTTC.

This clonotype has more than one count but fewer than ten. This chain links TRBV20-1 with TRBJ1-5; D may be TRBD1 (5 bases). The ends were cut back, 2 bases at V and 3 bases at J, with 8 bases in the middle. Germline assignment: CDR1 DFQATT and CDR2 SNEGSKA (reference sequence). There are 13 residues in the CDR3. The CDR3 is CSARLDINQPQHF. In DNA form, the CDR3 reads TGCAGTGCTAGATTGGACATCAATCAGCCCCAGCATTTT.